A selection of T cell receptor beta chains follows, all from one sample in a study of T cells in Graves' hyperthyroidism and ophthalmopathy. TCRdb called the multiplex PCR reads again in MiXCR, with one record for every CDR3 protein. The sample records hundreds of thousands of distinct CDR3 sequences, approximately 15% being singletons. The material sequenced was blood. The source is a woman in her thirties with Graves' hyperthyroidism. CDR3s include the opening cysteine and the closing phenylalanine or tryptophan. Fields, in order: clone size, D gene, CDR3 length, J gene, V gene, CDR3 protein, CDR3 DNA. The D gene is left open where the match is weak. Expanded clones get a size class; other rows say once, few or many, or leave the size out.

>.|.|13|TRBJ1-1|TRBV27
CASSLGRLTEAFF
TGTGCCAGCAGTCTAGGGAGGTTGACTGAAGCTTTCTTT
>many|.|14|TRBJ2-5|TRBV5-5
CASSLGDQGETQYF
TGTGCCAGCAGCTTGGGGGACCAGGGAGAGACCCAGTACTTC
>many|.|12|TRBJ1-5|TRBV28
CASTKGVEPQHF
TGTGCCAGCACAAAGGGGGTTGAGCCCCAGCATTTT
>.|TRBD1|15|TRBJ2-1|TRBV11-2
CASSLFATGRDEQFF
TGTGCCAGCAGCTTATTTGCGACAGGGCGGGATGAGCAGTTCTTC
>many|TRBD1|15|TRBJ2-1|TRBV12-3/TRBV12-4
CASRMGQGGTNEQFF
TGTGCCAGCAGGATGGGACAGGGTGGAACCAATGAGCAGTTCTTC
>many|.|16|TRBJ2-4|TRBV28
CASSSPGQRGINIQYF
TGTGCCAGCAGTTCACCGGGACAAAGGGGGATCAACATTCAGTACTTC
>many|TRBD2|16|TRBJ2-1|TRBV11-2
CASSLEGLAGENEQFF
TGTGCCAGCAGCTTAGAAGGACTAGCGGGAGAAAATGAGCAGTTCTTC
>few|.|12|TRBJ2-7|TRBV20-1
CSASPSSYEQYF
TGCAGTGCTAGTCCCTCCTCCTACGAGCAGTACTTC
>many|.|13|TRBJ2-5|TRBV20-1
CSASLAGGETQYF
TGCAGTGCCTCCCTCGCCGGGGGAGAGACCCAGTACTTC
>many|TRBD1|11|TRBJ1-4|TRBV30
CAWRTGSKLFF
TGTGCCTGGAGGACAGGGAGTAAACTGTTTTTT
>.|.|18|TRBJ2-2|TRBV9
CASSVATSEPGRTGELFF
TGTGCCAGCAGCGTAGCTACATCGGAACCTGGACGGACCGGGGAGCTGTTTTTT
>few|.|13|TRBJ1-3|TRBV29-1
CSVGGGGGNTIYF
TGCAGCGTTGGAGGGGGTGGTGGAAACACCATATATTTT
>many|TRBD2|16|TRBJ2-4|TRBV7-9
CASSLTTSGILSIQYF
TGTGCCAGCAGCTTAACGACTAGCGGGATCCTGAGCATTCAGTACTTC
>many|.|12|TRBJ1-5|TRBV28
CASSPGNQPQHF
TGTGCCAGCAGCCCAGGGAATCAGCCCCAGCATTTT
>many|TRBD2|18|TRBJ2-5|TRBV28
CASRPIAGGGSFGETQYF
TGTGCCAGCAGGCCGATAGCGGGAGGGGGGTCATTTGGAGAGACCCAGTACTTC